Listed below are T cell receptor beta chains from one sample, sequenced in a study of T cell responses to AZD1222 COVID-19 vaccine. Libraries were prepared by immunoSEQ multiplex PCR; TCRdb keeps only in-frame clonotypes and omits some of them. Altogether approximately 150,000 clones are present, about 90% being singletons, with the ten largest covering around 8%. This specimen consisted of peripheral blood, obtained 28 days after the second dose of the MenACWY control vaccine. Receptors originate from an adult who received the MenACWY meningococcal vaccine as a control. Each CDR3 is given with its conserved first and last residue. The D gene is left open where the match is weak. The size field is filled for only some rows; it gives once, few, many or a size class.

J gene	D gene	clone size	V gene	CDR3 DNA	CDR3 protein
TRBJ2-3	TRBD2	-	TRBV9	TGTGCCAGCAGCCCACAGGGGGCTAGCGGGAGGTTCGATACGCAGTATTTT	CASSPQGASGRFDTQYF
TRBJ2-6	TRBD1	-	TRBV5-1	TGCGCCAGCAGCTTGGGCGGGACAGGGGGGCCTGGGGCCAACGTCCTGACTTTC	CASSLGGTGGPGANVLTF
TRBJ2-4	-	-	TRBV7-2	TGTGCCAGCAGCTTATGGTTAGCGGTTGGGAACATTCAGTACTTC	CASSLWLAVGNIQYF
TRBJ2-5	-	-	TRBV18	TGTGCCAGCTCACCAAGGCAGGGTACCCAAGAGACCCAGTACTTC	CASSPRQGTQETQYF
TRBJ1-5	-	-	TRBV12-3/TRBV12-4	TGTGCCAGCAGAAATAGCAATCAGCCCCAGCATTTT	CASRNSNQPQHF
TRBJ1-4	-	-	TRBV6-1	TGTGCCAGCAGTGAAAACGTCCCAGTCGAAAAACTGTTTTTT	CASSENVPVEKLFF
TRBJ2-1	-	few	TRBV27	TGTGCCAGCAAGGGGGGGGATTACAATGAGCAGTTCTTC	CASKGGDYNEQFF
TRBJ1-5	TRBD1	-	TRBV6-1	TGTGCCAGCAGTGCACGCGGACAGGGGGCCAATAGCAATCAGCCCCAGCATTTT	CASSARGQGANSNQPQHF
TRBJ1-5	-	-	TRBV19	TGTGCCAGTAGTGCCCAGGGGATCGGCAATCAGCCCCAGCATTTT	CASSAQGIGNQPQHF
TRBJ1-1	TRBD1	-	TRBV3-1/TRBV3-2	TGTGCCAGCAGCCAAATCCTGACAGGGAAAACTGAAGCTTTCTTT	CASSQILTGKTEAFF
TRBJ2-2	TRBD2	once	TRBV2	TGTGCCAGCAGTGACAGGCAACTAGCGGGGAACACCGGGGAGCTGTTTTTT	CASSDRQLAGNTGELFF
TRBJ2-5	-	-	TRBV6-2/TRBV6-3	TGTGCCAGCAGTGAGGACGGGACCCAGTACTTC	CASSEDGTQYF
TRBJ1-2	-	-	TRBV5-1	TGCGCCAGCAGCTTGGAGGCTAACTATGGCTACACCTTC	CASSLEANYGYTF
TRBJ1-5	-	-	TRBV19	TGTGCCAGTAGTATTTCGGCAGCCAATCAGCCCCAGCATTTT	CASSISAANQPQHF
TRBJ2-3	-	once	TRBV11-2	TGTGCCAGCGCGTCGGGAACAGGGCTCCGTACGCAGTATTTT	CASASGTGLRTQYF
TRBJ1-5	TRBD1	-	TRBV7-9	TGTGCCAGCAGCGAGACAGGGGGCTTGAGTCAGCCCCAGCATTTT	CASSETGGLSQPQHF
TRBJ2-3	-	-	TRBV28	TGTGCCAGCAGTTCCTCGACTAATATATGGGCAGATACGCAGTATTTT	CASSSSTNIWADTQYF
TRBJ2-2	TRBD2	-	TRBV10-3	TGTGCCACCTTGGGACTAGATAACACCGGGGAGCTGTTTTTT	CATLGLDNTGELFF
TRBJ1-2	-	once	TRBV7-2	TGTGCCAGCAGCTCCCCCCCGTTAGCTAACTATGGCTACACCTTC	CASSSPPLANYGYTF
TRBJ1-6	-	once	TRBV28	TGTGCCAGCAGCTCCGAGGACAGACCTAATTCACCCCTCCACTTT	CASSSEDRPNSPLHF
TRBJ2-7	-	-	TRBV4-3	TGCGCCAGCAGCCAAGATGCGCTTACCTACGAGCAGTACTTC	CASSQDALTYEQYF
TRBJ2-3	-	-	TRBV4-3	TGCGCCAGCAGCCTGGGCCACACCGCAGATACGCAGTATTTT	CASSLGHTADTQYF
TRBJ2-7	TRBD1	-	TRBV10-3	TGTGCCATCTCAGGGACAGGGACCTACGAGCAGTACTTC	CAISGTGTYEQYF
TRBJ2-1	-	-	TRBV7-2	TGTGCCAGCAGGTACCAGCGCGGGATCGGGGAGCAGTTCTTC	CASRYQRGIGEQFF
TRBJ2-2	-	-	TRBV29-1	TGCAGCGCCGAAGGCCTTCGCGGGACTTCGAACACCGGGGAGCTGTTTTTT	CSAEGLRGTSNTGELFF
TRBJ1-5	-	-	TRBV11-2	TGTGCCAGCAGCTCCCACGGGGGTGGGGAGCCCCAGCATTTT	CASSSHGGGEPQHF